A single T cell receptor (beta chain) is shown here with its context. Produced via immunoSEQ multiplex PCR; TCRdb's table is partial and in-frame only. The sample consists of more than 50,000 clones, around 94% of them appearing once. These data originate in a study of T cell changes during pregnancy in multiple sclerosis. V gave up 1 base and J gave up 9 bases; unmatched junction bases: 4. The germline CDR1 and CDR2 sequences are SGHAT and FQNNGV. This CDR3 comprises 13 residues. The specimen comprised CD8+ T cells from peripheral blood mononuclear cells, sampled after pregnancy. The chain recombines TRBV11-2 with TRBJ2-7, with 9 bases matching TRBD2. The origin of this receptor is a female donor with multiple sclerosis, enrolled in a pregnancy study. The CDR3 protein is CASSLGLAARQYF. As DNA, the CDR3 is TGTGCCAGCAGCTTAGGACTAGCGGCCCGGCAGTACTTC.